The rows below give T cell receptor beta chains drawn from one sample of a study of blood T cells in healthy people across ages. TCRdb analysed the 5' RACE reads with MiXCR anew, one entry per CDR3 protein. The table has about 1.7 million distinct CDR3 sequences, roughly 28% seen once. Sequencing was carried out using blood. The receptors shown here come from a woman aged 25 to 39 in good health. Both conserved end residues are trimmed from each CDR3.

v_gene: TRBV15; j_gene: -; CDR3aa: ATSRDRGEETQY
v_gene: TRBV3-1; j_gene: TRBJ2-7; CDR3aa: ASSQVGSGNYEQY
v_gene: TRBV18; j_gene: TRBJ2-5; CDR3aa: ASSPPFTGNNEQY
v_gene: TRBV5-1; j_gene: TRBJ2-3; CDR3aa: ASSPREGVADTQY
v_gene: TRBV4-1; j_gene: TRBJ2-7; CDR3aa: ASSLRSNGGRNEQY
v_gene: TRBV7-2; j_gene: TRBJ1-6; CDR3aa: ASSPRQGAGSPRH
v_gene: TRBV28; j_gene: TRBJ2-1; CDR3aa: ASSASRLGSEQF
v_gene: TRBV5-1; j_gene: TRBJ2-2; CDR3aa: ASSLEGGDTGELF
v_gene: TRBV15; j_gene: TRBJ2-7; CDR3aa: ATSRDHDEQY
v_gene: TRBV5-4; j_gene: TRBJ1-6; CDR3aa: ASSRGTGHNSPLH
v_gene: TRBV12-3/TRBV12-4; j_gene: TRBJ1-3; CDR3aa: ASTVDVSGNTIY
v_gene: TRBV9; j_gene: TRBJ2-1; CDR3aa: ASSPRSATNHEQF
v_gene: TRBV27; j_gene: TRBJ2-1; CDR3aa: ASRRPTSGGYNEQF
v_gene: TRBV20-1; j_gene: TRBJ2-1; CDR3aa: SAHPPGLAANEQF
v_gene: TRBV5-1; j_gene: TRBJ2-3; CDR3aa: ASSNTGRSTDTQY
v_gene: TRBV29-1; j_gene: TRBJ1-1; CDR3aa: SVETGVRTEAF
v_gene: TRBV24-1; j_gene: TRBJ1-2; CDR3aa: ATSAGETNYGYT
v_gene: TRBV19; j_gene: TRBJ2-7; CDR3aa: ASSTVGQPYYEQY
v_gene: TRBV29-1; j_gene: TRBJ2-7; CDR3aa: SVAGTRPYEQY
v_gene: TRBV2; j_gene: TRBJ1-2; CDR3aa: ASYREWSGGYT
v_gene: TRBV27; j_gene: TRBJ2-5; CDR3aa: ASSSQTQETQY
v_gene: TRBV28; j_gene: TRBJ2-4; CDR3aa: ASRAGQPLKNIQY
v_gene: TRBV12-3/TRBV12-4; j_gene: TRBJ1-4; CDR3aa: ASSLLTTNEKLF